This paragraph covers one T cell receptor beta chain sequence. The data were taken from a study of blood T cell repertoires in COVID-19. Study context: Spain, Italy and the United States supplied samples that represented acute and convalescent COVID-19. The analysed material was cDNA or gDNA that came from T cells, B-cell-depleted T cells, or PBMCs.

Germline V gene sequence: CDR1 MDHEN, CDR2 SYDVKM. J was trimmed by 4 bases and V by 6 bases; bases with no gene match: 9. The CDR3 contains 16 residues. How the authors handled the data: Reference gene primer amplification in the assay estimated nucleated cell counts. Sequencing was performed with immunoSEQ multiplex PCR; in TCRdb, only in-frame clones are kept and a portion is missing. Clonal size and the V and J genes are those of that table, whereas D and trimming came from the DNA. The sample contains about 180,000 clones, approximately 90% of which appear only once. V is TRBV28 and J is TRBJ1-4; TRBD1 matches at 9 bases. The TCR sequence derives from a woman aged 30 to 39 with active or convalescent COVID-19. Specimen: peripheral blood. The CDR3 DNA sequence: TGTGCCAGCAGGGTAGGACAGGGGTTTAGTAATGAAAAACTGTTTTTT. Translation: CASRVGQGFSNEKLFF.